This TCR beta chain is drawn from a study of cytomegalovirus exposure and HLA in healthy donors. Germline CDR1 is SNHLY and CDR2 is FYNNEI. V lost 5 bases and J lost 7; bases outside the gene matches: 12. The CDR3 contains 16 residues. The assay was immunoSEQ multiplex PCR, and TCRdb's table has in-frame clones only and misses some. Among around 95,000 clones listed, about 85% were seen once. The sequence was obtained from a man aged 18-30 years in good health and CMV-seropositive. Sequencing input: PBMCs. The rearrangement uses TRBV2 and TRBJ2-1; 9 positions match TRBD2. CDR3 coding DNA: TGTGCCAGCAGTCGAGCCGGGACTAGCTCGGGGAATGAGCAGTTCTTC. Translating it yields CASSRAGTSSGNEQFF.